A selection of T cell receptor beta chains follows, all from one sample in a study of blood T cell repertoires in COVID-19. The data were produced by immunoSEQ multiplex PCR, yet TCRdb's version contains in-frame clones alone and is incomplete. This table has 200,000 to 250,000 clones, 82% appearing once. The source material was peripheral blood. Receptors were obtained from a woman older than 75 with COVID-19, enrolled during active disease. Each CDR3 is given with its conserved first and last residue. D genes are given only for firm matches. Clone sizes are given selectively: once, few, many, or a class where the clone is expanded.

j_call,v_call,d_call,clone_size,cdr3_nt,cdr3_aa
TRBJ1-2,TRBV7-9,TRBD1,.,TGTGCCAGCAGCTTGGGCGGGACAGGGGCTGGTGGCTACACCTTC,CASSLGGTGAGGYTF
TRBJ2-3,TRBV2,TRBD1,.,TGTGCCAGCAGGAGACAGGGGGCCCGCACAGATACGCAGTATTTT,CASRRQGARTDTQYF
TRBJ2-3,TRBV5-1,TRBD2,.,TGCGCCAGCAGCTCCCAGACTAGCGGGAGAGGCACAGATACGCAGTATTTT,CASSSQTSGRGTDTQYF
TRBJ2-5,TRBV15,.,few,TGTGCCACCAGCAGAGGGGTGGGGAGGGGGGATCAAGAGACCCAGTACTTC,CATSRGVGRGDQETQYF
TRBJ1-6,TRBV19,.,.,TGTGCCAGTAGTATAGAGGAGGCTGGAAAATCACCCCTCCACTTT,CASSIEEAGKSPLHF
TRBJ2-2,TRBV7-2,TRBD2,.,TGTGCCAGCAGCTCTCAACTTTGGACTAGCGGGGGATTGGGCGGGGAGCTGTTTTTT,CASSSQLWTSGGLGGELFF
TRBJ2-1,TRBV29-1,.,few,TGCAGCGTTGACAAGAGGGGGGGATACAATGAGCAGTTCTTC,CSVDKRGGYNEQFF
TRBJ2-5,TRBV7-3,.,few,TGTGCCAGCAGCCCAGGGGCGGGAGCAGAGACCCAGTACTTC,CASSPGAGAETQYF
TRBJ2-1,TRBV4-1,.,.,TGCGCCAGCAGCCAAGCGGTCCTGAGCTCCTACAATGAGCAGTTCTTC,CASSQAVLSSYNEQFF
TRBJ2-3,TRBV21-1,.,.,TGTGCCAGCAGCAAAGAACACACAGATACGCAGTATTTT,CASSKEHTDTQYF
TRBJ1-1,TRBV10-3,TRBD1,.,TGTGCCATCAGTGACCAGGGAACGACAGGGTTGAACACTGAAGCTTTCTTT,CAISDQGTTGLNTEAFF
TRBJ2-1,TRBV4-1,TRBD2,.,TGCGCCAGCAGCCAAGCTCCCGCGGGACTAGCGGGGGGTAGGCGGTTCTTC,CASSQAPAGLAGGRRFF
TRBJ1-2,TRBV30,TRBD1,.,TGTGCCTGGGAGACAGGGGGAAAAGGCTACACCTTC,CAWETGGKGYTF
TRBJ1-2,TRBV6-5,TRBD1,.,TGTGCCAGCAGTTACTCCGACAGGGACTATGGCTACACCTTC,CASSYSDRDYGYTF
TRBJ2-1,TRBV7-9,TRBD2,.,TGTGCCAGCAGCCTTGGACCGCTAGCGGGCAATGAGCAGTTCTTC,CASSLGPLAGNEQFF
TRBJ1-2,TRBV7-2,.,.,TGTGCCAGCAGCCAGTTTCAACAGATTCTCTATGGCTACACCTTC,CASSQFQQILYGYTF
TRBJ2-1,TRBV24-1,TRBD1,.,TGTGCCACCAGTGGGGAGGGACAGGGTGGCGAGCAGTTCTTC,CATSGEGQGGEQFF
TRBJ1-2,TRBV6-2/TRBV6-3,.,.,TGTGCCAGCAGTTACTCATCATCCCCTCCAGGAGGGGCGTATGGCTACACCTTC,CASSYSSSPPGGAYGYTF
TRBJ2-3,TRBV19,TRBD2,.,TGTGCCAGTAGTATAAGAGCGGGAGTCACAGATACGCAGTATTTT,CASSIRAGVTDTQYF
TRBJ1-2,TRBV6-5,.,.,TGTGCCAGCAGTTACGGCAGGAACTCCCCCTTTTATGGCTACACCTTC,CASSYGRNSPFYGYTF
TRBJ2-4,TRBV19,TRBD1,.,TGTGCCAGTAGACTGGGACAGGGGGGGATAAACATTCAGTACTTC,CASRLGQGGINIQYF
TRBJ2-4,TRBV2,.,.,TGTGCCAGCAGGCAGGGGTTGGCCAAAAACATTCAGTACTTC,CASRQGLAKNIQYF
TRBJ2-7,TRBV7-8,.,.,TGTGCCAGCAGCCATTCTCCCCTAAGCTCCTACGAGCAGTACTTC,CASSHSPLSSYEQYF
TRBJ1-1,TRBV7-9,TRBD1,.,TGTGCCAGCAGCTTAAGGGACAGGGTGACTGAAGCTTTCTTT,CASSLRDRVTEAFF
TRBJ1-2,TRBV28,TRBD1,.,TGTGCCAGCAGTCAACCCGGGACAGGATTACGTTTTGGCTACACCTTC,CASSQPGTGLRFGYTF
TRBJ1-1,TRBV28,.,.,TGTGCCAGCAGTTTAAGGGGGATTGAAGCTTTCTTT,CASSLRGIEAFF
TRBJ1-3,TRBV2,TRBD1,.,TGTGCCAGCATTCGAGGACAGGGTTCTGGAAACACCATATATTTT,CASIRGQGSGNTIYF
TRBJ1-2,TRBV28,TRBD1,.,TGTGCCAGCAGTTACGCGACAGGGGGGAGCTATGGCTACACCTTC,CASSYATGGSYGYTF
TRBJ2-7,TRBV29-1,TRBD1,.,TGCAGCGTTGTACGAGGACAGGCGCAGTACTTC,CSVVRGQAQYF
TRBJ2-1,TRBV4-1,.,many,TGCGCCAGCAGCCAAGATGTAGTCTACAATGAGCAGTTCTTC,CASSQDVVYNEQFF
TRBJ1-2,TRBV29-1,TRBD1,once,TGCAGCGTTGAAGAACAGGTGGACAGGGCCTATGGCTACACCTTC,CSVEEQVDRAYGYTF
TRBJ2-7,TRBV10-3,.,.,TGTGCCATCAGTGAACTTTACGAGCAGTACTTC,CAISELYEQYF
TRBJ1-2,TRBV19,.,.,TGTGCCAGTAACGCGAACGGGGTCGGGTATGGCTACACCTTC,CASNANGVGYGYTF
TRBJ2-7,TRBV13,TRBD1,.,TGTGCCAGCAGCCCCCGGACAGGGGTCGGCGAGCAGTACTTC,CASSPRTGVGEQYF
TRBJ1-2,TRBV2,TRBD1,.,TGTGCCAGCAGCTATGACAGGGGAGCCTATGGCTACACCTTC,CASSYDRGAYGYTF
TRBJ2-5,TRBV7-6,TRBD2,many,TGTGCCAGCAGCTTACGGGCTAGCGGGGGTACCGGGGAGACCCAGTACTTC,CASSLRASGGTGETQYF
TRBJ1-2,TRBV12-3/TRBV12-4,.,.,TGTGCCAGCAGTTCTACAGTGACCTATGGCTACACCTTC,CASSSTVTYGYTF
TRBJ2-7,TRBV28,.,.,TGTGCCAGCACCCGACTAGTCCCCCGAGGCGAGCAGTACTTC,CASTRLVPRGEQYF
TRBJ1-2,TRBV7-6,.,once,TGTGCCAGCAGCCCGTACGGGACAACTAACTATGGCTACACCTTC,CASSPYGTTNYGYTF
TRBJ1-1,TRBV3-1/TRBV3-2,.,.,TGTGCCAGCAGCCAACGGGGGGCGGGGGGCACTGAAGCTTTCTTT,CASSQRGAGGTEAFF